A selection of T cell receptor beta chains follows, all from one sample in a study of graft-versus-host responses after intestinal transplantation. The protocol was immunoSEQ multiplex PCR, while the TCRdb copy is restricted to in-frame clones and leaves out a portion. The sample has roughly 15,000 clones; about 80% are singletons. The specimen was ileum tissue, collected 104 days after intestinal transplant. Receptor source: a human patient who received an intestinal transplant, so some T cells may come from the graft donor. CDR3s include the opening cysteine and the closing phenylalanine or tryptophan. The D gene is left open where the match is weak. Only some rows state a clone size, as once, few, many or a class for expanded clones.

clone size	CDR3 length	V gene	J gene	D gene	CDR3 protein	CDR3 DNA
.	11	TRBV6-5	TRBJ1-2	.	CATQGVEGYTF	TGTGCCACACAGGGAGTTGAGGGCTACACCTTC
once	14	TRBV27	TRBJ2-7	.	CASSGGQLPYEQYF	TGTGCCAGCAGTGGAGGACAGCTCCCCTACGAGCAGTACTTC
.	17	TRBV4-3	TRBJ2-7	.	CASSQVLQGGRFAEQYF	TGCGCCAGCAGCCAGGTCTTACAGGGGGGGCGGTTTGCCGAGCAGTACTTC
few	16	TRBV10-3	TRBJ2-7	.	CAISESPASSAYEQYF	TGTGCCATCAGTGAGTCGCCCGCTAGCAGTGCCTACGAGCAGTACTTC
.	15	TRBV19	TRBJ2-5	TRBD1	CASSIRRGRGETQYF	TGTGCCAGTAGTATTAGGCGTGGCAGGGGGGAGACCCAGTACTTC
once	17	TRBV2	TRBJ2-3	TRBD2	CASSHVTSGSYTDTQYF	TGTGCCAGCAGTCATGTGACTAGCGGGAGCTACACAGATACGCAGTATTTT
.	11	TRBV2	TRBJ2-7	.	CASTDTYEQYF	TGTGCCAGCACCGACACCTACGAGCAGTACTTC
.	16	TRBV5-1	TRBJ2-5	TRBD1	CASSLFRDRLRETQYF	TGCGCCAGCAGTTTATTCCGGGACAGACTTCGAGAGACCCAGTACTTC
.	13	TRBV7-6	TRBJ2-7	.	CASSLGAEGEQYF	TGTGCCAGCAGCTTAGGGGCCGAGGGAGAGCAGTACTTC
.	15	TRBV15	TRBJ2-6	.	CATSSRIMRANVLTF	TGTGCCACCAGCAGTCGCATCATGCGGGCCAACGTCCTGACTTTC
.	17	TRBV28	TRBJ2-7	TRBD2	CASSGDPDTSGSREQYF	TGTGCCAGCAGTGGCGACCCTGATACTAGCGGGAGTCGAGAGCAGTACTTC
.	13	TRBV6-5	TRBJ2-7	.	CATRTYNSYEQYF	TGTGCCACCCGGACGTACAATTCCTACGAGCAGTACTTC
.	11	TRBV27	TRBJ2-1	.	CASSFYNEQFF	TGTGCCAGCAGTTTCTACAATGAGCAGTTCTTC
.	16	TRBV2	TRBJ2-3	.	CASSEEAGIRTDTQYF	TGTGCCAGCAGTGAAGAGGCCGGGATCCGAACAGATACGCAGTATTTT
.	15	TRBV18	TRBJ2-2	TRBD1	CASSPDRGNTGELFF	TGTGCCAGCTCCCCCGACAGGGGGAACACCGGGGAGCTGTTTTTT
few	15	TRBV30	TRBJ2-1	TRBD2	CAWTDAGTSANEQFF	TGTGCCTGGACCGACGCCGGGACTAGCGCGAATGAGCAGTTCTTC
once	18	TRBV4-1	TRBJ2-1	TRBD2	CASSQGLGLAGYYNEQFF	TGCGCCAGCAGCCAAGGCCTGGGGCTAGCGGGATACTACAATGAGCAGTTCTTC
.	14	TRBV6-4	TRBJ2-7	.	CASSELQTSYEQYF	TGTGCCAGCAGTGAATTACAGACTTCCTACGAGCAGTACTTC
.	14	TRBV19	TRBJ2-1	TRBD2	CASKVLAGSYEQFF	TGTGCCAGTAAGGTTCTAGCGGGGAGCTATGAGCAGTTCTTC
.	14	TRBV19	TRBJ2-7	.	CASDPGRGIYEQYF	TGTGCCAGTGACCCGGGGAGGGGGATCTACGAGCAGTACTTC
.	16	TRBV7-6	TRBJ2-5	.	CASSLGLLAPIVTQYF	TGTGCCAGCAGCTTAGGACTGCTAGCACCCATAGTGACCCAGTACTTC
.	14	TRBV7-3	TRBJ1-1	.	CASSSSNCCTEAFF	TGTGCCAGCAGCTCATCTAATTGTTGCACTGAAGCTTTCTTT
.	16	TRBV29-1	TRBJ2-5	.	CSALLEPTRGQETQYF	TGCAGCGCCCTACTAGAACCGACGAGGGGGCAAGAGACCCAGTACTTC
.	15	TRBV4-1	TRBJ1-2	.	CASSHPRAENYGYTF	TGCGCCAGCAGCCATCCACGGGCAGAGAACTATGGCTACACCTTC
.	14	TRBV5-1	TRBJ2-4	.	CASSPRLAKNIQYF	TGCGCCAGCAGCCCCCGGTTAGCCAAAAACATTCAGTACTTC
few	17	TRBV7-8	TRBJ2-3	TRBD2	CASSPGLAGEMADTQYF	TGTGCCAGCAGCCCGGGACTAGCGGGAGAAATGGCAGATACGCAGTATTTT
.	17	TRBV7-2	TRBJ2-7	TRBD2	CASSLGRGEKWIYEQYF	TGTGCCAGCAGCTTGGGACGGGGGGAGAAGTGGATATACGAGCAGTACTTC
.	15	TRBV25-1	TRBJ2-1	.	CASREGTGKINEQFF	TGTGCCAGCAGGGAAGGAACAGGGAAGATCAATGAGCAGTTCTTC
.	12	TRBV7-4	TRBJ1-1	.	CASSLGPTEAFF	TGTGCCAGCAGCTTAGGGCCCACTGAAGCTTTCTTT
.	14	TRBV5-1	TRBJ2-7	TRBD2	CASSLGGSSYEQYF	TGCGCCAGCAGCTTGGGCGGGAGCTCCTACGAGCAGTACTTC
.	16	TRBV6-5	TRBJ2-3	TRBD1	CASSSPGTGSTDTQYF	TGTGCCAGCAGTTCCCCCGGGACAGGGAGCACAGATACGCAGTATTTT
.	16	TRBV19	TRBJ2-2	TRBD1	CASSRKGAPSTGELFF	TGTGCCAGTAGCCGCAAGGGGGCGCCGAGCACCGGGGAGCTGTTTTTT
.	13	TRBV6-1	TRBJ2-7	.	CASSLQSTYEQYF	TGTGCCAGCAGTTTGCAGAGTACCTACGAGCAGTACTTC
.	15	TRBV2	TRBJ2-2	.	CASSPSARNTGELFF	TGTGCCAGCAGTCCTAGCGCGAGAAACACCGGGGAGCTGTTTTTT